These 28 T cell receptor beta chains originate from one sample sequenced in a study of CD8 T cells in Susac syndrome. Random hexamers were used to reverse transcribe about 0.45 to 1 ug of RNA. TCRdb redid the calling of the immunoSEQ multiplex PCR reads with MiXCR, one entry per CDR3 protein. The data contain more than 130,000 distinct CDR3 sequences, around 94% of them singletons. The sequencing input was CD8+ T cells from PBMCs. The receptors stem from a human donor in good health.

V gene TRBV30 combines with J gene TRBJ2-2; possible D gene TRBD2, 6 bases. The ends were cut back, 4 bases at V and 1 base at J, with 13 bases in the middle. Germline V CDR1 and CDR2: GTSNPN, SVGIG (reference sequence). CDR3 length: 15 residues. CDR3 residues: CAWTLAAMNTGELFF. Written as DNA, the CDR3 is TGTGCCTGGACCTTAGCGGCGATGAACACCGGGGAGCTGTTTTTT. The variable domain in full, completed from reference TRBV30 and TRBJ2-2, reads SQTIHQWPATLVQPVGSPLSLECTVEGTSNPNLYWYRQAAGRGLQLLFYSVGIGQISSEVPQNLSASRPQDRQFILSSKKLLLSDSGFYLCAWTLAAMNTGELFFGEGSRLTVL.

The V gene is TRBV12-5, the J gene TRBJ2-5; D ambiguous. The CDR3 length is 13 residues. The germline V gene encodes CDR1 LGHNT and CDR2 FRNRAP. Trimming shortened V by 3 bases and J by 2 bases, and 7 bases separated the two germline ends. CDR3 bases: TGTGCTAGTGGTTTCGGTGGGCAAGAGACCCAGTACTTC. Protein: CASGFGGQETQYF.

The V and J genes are TRBV9 and TRBJ2-7; no clear D. This CDR3 region has 13 residues. V shed 3 bases and J shed 3 bases, with 10 bases lying between them. CDR1 is SGDLS and CDR2 is YYNGEE in the germline V gene. The CDR3 reads CASSAPLSYEQYF. The CDR3 DNA sequence: TGTGCCAGCAGCGCTCCCCTCAGCTACGAGCAGTACTTC.

The V call is TRBV27, the J call TRBJ2-7; D is ambiguous. CDR1 is MNHEY and CDR2 is SMNVEV in the germline V gene (reference sequence). The CDR3 is made up of 14 amino acids. V was trimmed by 5 bases and J by 0 bases, leaving 11 bases between them. In DNA form, the CDR3 reads TGTGCCAGCAGTGTCGGGCCAATCTCCTACGAGCAGTACTTC. Protein product: CASSVGPISYEQYF.

In regard to this clonotype: At one end, the junction sequence differs from germline, possibly due to a read error. The V and J genes are TRBV7-7 and TRBJ2-1, with 12 bases that match TRBD2. The germline CDR1 and CDR2 sequences are SSHAT and FNYEAQ (reference sequence). The CDR3 runs 14 residues. In nucleotides, the CDR3 is TGTGCTAGCAGCTCGGGGACTAGCGGGAATGAGCAGTTCTTC. This encodes CASSSGTSGNEQFF.

The chain employs TRBV27 and TRBJ1-2; D is unclear. The ends were cut back, 5 bases at V and 6 bases at J, with 13 bases in the middle. The germline V gene has CDR1 MNHEY and CDR2 SMNVEV (reference sequence). This CDR3 region has 13 residues. The CDR3 sequence: CASSPARRHGYTF. CDR3 DNA: TGTGCCAGCAGTCCCGCGCGGAGGCATGGCTACACCTTC.

J is TRBJ2-4 and V is TRBV15; 8 bases are a match to TRBD2. This CDR3 is built from 17 residues. Per germline, CDR1 LNHNV and CDR2 YYDKDF (reference sequence). Trimming cost V 4 bases and J 8 bases; bases outside gene matches: 16. CDR3 coding DNA: TGTGCCACCAGCACGCCTACCCCCGGGACTAGGGTGCACATTCAGTACTTC. It specifies CATSTPTPGTRVHIQYF.

This sequence joins TRBV4-3 and TRBJ2-7, with 12 bases fitting TRBD2. The CDR3 runs to 18 residues. J gave up 1 base and V 1 base, and 8 bases lay outside the gene matches. Germline V gene data show CDR1 as LGHNA and CDR2 as YSLEER. CDR3 sequence (DNA): TGCGCCAGCAGCCAAGCCCTAGCGGGAGGGCCGGGTTCCTACGAGCAGTACTTC. Amino acid sequence: CASSQALAGGPGSYEQYF.

As DNA, the CDR3 is TGCGCCAGCAGCCAGCATCCGGGACAGGGGGACGAGCAGTACTTC. It codes for CASSQHPGQGDEQYF. The chain carries TRBV4-3 and TRBJ2-7, with 11 bases identical to TRBD1. J lost 5 bases, V lost 3 bases, and 6 bases had no gene match. This CDR3 has 15 amino acids. Germline V lookup: CDR1 LGHNA, CDR2 YSLEER.

Concerning this clonotype itself: A junction end diverges from the germline sequence, so it may reflect a read error. The genes are TRBV7-7 and TRBJ2-1; D is unclear. CDR3 size: 15 residues. Per germline, CDR1 SSHAT and CDR2 FNYEAQ (reference sequence). The CDR3 DNA reads as TGTGCTAGCAGCTTAGTCCCCGGCTCCTACAATGAGCAGTTCTTC. This sequence encodes CASSLVPGSYNEQFF. The full variable domain, with the rest looked up from reference TRBV7-7 and TRBJ2-1, is GAGVSQSPRYKVTKRGQDVTLRCDPISSHATLYWYQQALGQGPEFLTYFNYEAQPDKSGLPSDRFSAERPEGSISTLTIQRTEQRDSAMYRCASSLVPGSYNEQFFGPGTRLTVL.

This sequence joins TRBV4-3 and TRBJ2-2; TRBD2 matches at 9 bases. The CDR3 contains 19 residues. Germline lookup yields CDR1 LGHNA and CDR2 YSLEER. With V trimmed by 0 bases and J by 0 bases, 8 bases remained unmatched. As DNA, the CDR3 is TGCGCCAGCAGCCAAGATCTCGCGGGAGGGCCCCCGAACACCGGGGAGCTGTTTTTT. This encodes CASSQDLAGGPPNTGELFF.

The rearrangement links TRBV3-1 to TRBJ1-4; 8 nucleotides match TRBD1. This CDR3 has 12 amino acids. Germline values: CDR1 LGHDT, CDR2 YNNKEL (reference sequence). V gave up 9 bases and J gave up 7 bases; unmatched junction bases: 4. CDR3 bases: TGTGCCAGTGCACAGGGGGTTGAAAAACTGTTTTTT. Translated, it gives CASAQGVEKLFF.

The chain combines TRBV12-3 or TRBV12-4 with TRBJ1-1; 8 positions match TRBD1. This CDR3 has 14 residues. V was pared by 7 bases and J by 3 bases, with 7 bases of the junction left unmatched. CDR3 sequence (DNA): TGTGCCAGCACCACGACAGGGGCGGACACTGAAGCTTTCTTT. Amino acids: CASTTTGADTEAFF.

This clonotype appeared a single time. The rearrangement uses TRBV19 and TRBJ2-7, with D unresolved. V dropped 3 bases and J dropped 7 bases, with 10 bases sitting between them. CDR3 length: 12 amino acids. Germline-derived CDR1 and CDR2 are LNHDA and SQIVND (reference sequence). CDR3 sequence (DNA): TGTGCCAGTAGTATCTGGGATGGGGAGCAGTACTTC. Translated: CASSIWDGEQYF. The full variable domain, in which reference TRBV19 and TRBJ2-7 provide the parts outside the CDR3, is DGGITQSPKYLFRKEGQNVTLSCEQNLNHDAMYWYRQDPGQGLRLIYYSQIVNDFQKGDIAEGYSVSREKKESFPLTVTSAQKNPTAFYLCASSIWDGEQYFGPGTRLTVT.

This chain's CDR3 is CASSSGDRRAFF. CDR3 DNA sequence: TGTGCCAGCAGCTCGGGGGACAGAAGGGCTTTCTTT. This chain connects TRBV5-6 to TRBJ1-1, with 7 bases matching TRBD1. Trimming took 3 bases from V and 11 from J; bases not matched to a gene: 7. Germline V gene sequence: CDR1 SGHDT, CDR2 YYEEEE. CDR3 length equals 12 residues.

The chain has TRBV15 and TRBJ2-7, with TRBD2 matching 9 bases. CDR1 and CDR2 from the germline V gene are LNHNV and YYDKDF (reference sequence). This CDR3 has 14 residues. Germline trimming cut 3 bases from V and 5 bases from J; bases unmatched to any gene: 5. CDR3 nucleotides: TGTGCCACCAGCAGGCGGGGGGGCCTCCACGAGCAGTACTTC. Protein: CATSRRGGLHEQYF.

This chain links TRBV29-1 with TRBJ2-2; tentatively, D is TRBD1 (6 bases). The ends were cut back, 6 bases at V and 3 bases at J, with 11 bases in the middle. Germline CDR1 is SQVTM and CDR2 is ANQGSEA. This CDR3 spans 13 amino acids. The CDR3 spells CSVRTAYTGELFF. As DNA, the CDR3 is TGCAGCGTCCGGACAGCTTACACCGGGGAGCTGTTTTTT.

The V call is TRBV30, the J call TRBJ2-2; TRBD2 might be the D (5 bases). Germline V gives CDR1 GTSNPN, CDR2 SVGIG (reference sequence). CDR3 size: 12 residues. Trimming stripped 5 bases from V and 6 bases from J, with 10 bases between. CDR3 nucleotides: TGTGCCTGGCTACTAGACCCCGGGGAGCTGTTTTTT. Amino acids: CAWLLDPGELFF. Together with reference TRBV30 and TRBJ2-2, the CDR3 gives the full variable domain: SQTIHQWPATLVQPVGSPLSLECTVEGTSNPNLYWYRQAAGRGLQLLFYSVGIGQISSEVPQNLSASRPQDRQFILSSKKLLLSDSGFYLCAWLLDPGELFFGEGSRLTVL.

The V call is TRBV13, the J call TRBJ2-1; 10 positions agree with TRBD2. V shed 0 bases and J 8 bases; nucleotides not matched to a gene: 4. From germline, CDR1 is PRHDT and CDR2 FYEKMQ (reference sequence). The CDR3 sequence is 15 residues long. The CDR3 region has the DNA TGTGCCAGCAGCTTAGGGACTAGCGGGTCCCATGAGCAGTTCTTC. Amino acid sequence: CASSLGTSGSHEQFF.

The gene calls are TRBV23-1 and TRBJ1-5; 9 bases are shared with TRBD1. TRBV23-1 is known as an ORF, though its function is uncertain. V lost 3 bases to trimming and J lost 0 bases; unmatched junction nucleotides: 21. The CDR3 is made up of 22 amino acids. DNA of the CDR3: TGCGCCAGCAGTCATGAAAAAACCTCGGGACAGGGACTTAATCTTAGCAATCAGCCCCAGCATTTT. This sequence encodes CASSHEKTSGQGLNLSNQPQHF.

The chain recombines TRBV7-6 with TRBJ2-7; D perhaps matches TRBD1 (6 bases). CDR3 length equals 14 residues. Trimming shortened V by 4 bases and J by 1 base, and 11 bases separated the two germline ends. The germline V gene encodes CDR1 SGHVS and CDR2 FNYEAQ. The CDR3 bases are TGTGCCAGCAGCTCCCTCGACAGGTCCTACGAGCAGTACTTC. Amino acid sequence: CASSSLDRSYEQYF.

The chain carries TRBV30 and TRBJ2-3, with D perhaps matching TRBD2 (6 bases). Trimming cost V 0 bases and J 3 bases, with 10 bases left between them. The CDR3 sequence is 14 residues long. The germline gives CDR1 GTSNPN, CDR2 SVGIG (reference sequence). As DNA, the CDR3 is TGTGCCTGGAGTGTACACGGGGGAACAGATACGCAGTATTTT. Amino acids: CAWSVHGGTDTQYF.

V and J are TRBV7-9 and TRBJ1-2; no definite D call. Deletions cut 4 bases from V and 6 bases from J, with 6 bases between. In germline, CDR1 is SEHNR, CDR2 FQNEAQ (reference sequence). The length of the CDR3 is 11 residues. CDR3 in DNA: TGTGCCAGCAGCTCCCTTGATGGCTACACCTTC. Protein product: CASSSLDGYTF.

This clonotype has only one observation. V gene TRBV27 combines with J gene TRBJ1-2; 9 nucleotides align to TRBD1. The germline CDR1 and CDR2 sequences are MNHEY and SMNVEV (reference sequence). This CDR3 has 12 residues. J lost 4 bases, V lost 8 bases, and 2 bases had no gene match. CDR3 in amino acids: CASSTGGYGYTF. The CDR3 DNA sequence: TGTGCCAGCTCGACAGGGGGCTATGGCTACACCTTC.

The rearrangement uses TRBV12-3 or TRBV12-4 and TRBJ2-3; weak D call: TRBD1 (6 bases). The V and J ends lost 1 base and 6 bases respectively, with 14 bases between them. The CDR3 has 15 amino acids. CDR3 sequence: CASSLVQGLQDTQYF. The CDR3 bases are TGTGCCAGCAGTTTAGTACAGGGTCTACAGGATACGCAGTATTTT.

V is TRBV7-2 and J is TRBJ2-7, with TRBD2 matching 13 bases. The J segment lost 7 bases and the V segment lost 2 bases, leaving 5 bases of the junction unmatched. Germline loops: CDR1 SGHTA, CDR2 FQGNSA. The CDR3 totals 15 residues. Here the CDR3 reads CASSLRTSGRDEQYF. As DNA, the CDR3 is TGTGCCAGCAGCTTAAGAACTAGCGGGAGGGATGAGCAGTACTTC.

The chain is built from TRBV6-2 or TRBV6-3 and TRBJ2-1; D is unclear. The CDR3 loop spans 17 amino acids. Between the trimmed V and J ends, which lost 0 bases and 5 bases, there was a span of 17 bases. In germline, CDR1 is MNHEY, CDR2 SVGEGT. CDR3 loop: CASSYSISDIGNNEQFF. The DNA of the CDR3 is TGTGCCAGCAGTTACTCGATCTCTGACATCGGTAACAATGAGCAGTTCTTC.

This clonotype was seen a single time. This chain connects TRBV5-1 to TRBJ2-1; the D gene is possibly TRBD2 (5 bases). Germline CDR1 SGHRS, CDR2 YFSETQ. The V and J ends lost 1 base and 3 bases respectively, with 8 bases between them. The CDR3 length is 14 residues. The CDR3 sequence is CASSLRTSYNEQFF. CDR3 sequence (DNA): TGCGCCAGCAGCTTGCGTACTAGCTACAATGAGCAGTTCTTC.